The 2 T cell receptor beta chains listed next were all sequenced from one sample in a study of cytomegalovirus exposure and HLA in healthy donors. In the PCR, 60 Vbeta and 13 Jbeta primers were used. Using immunoSEQ multiplex PCR, the repertoire was profiled, and TCRdb retains in-frame clones only, with some absent. This sample has approximately 100,000 clones, with about 68% found just once. Sample: PBMCs. These receptors were obtained from a human donor in good health.

The genes are TRBV12-5 and TRBJ1-2; D perhaps matches TRBD1 (6 bases). Trimming stripped 3 bases from V and 6 bases from J, with 20 bases between. Germline loops: CDR1 LGHNT, CDR2 FRNRAP. The CDR3 extends over 16 amino acids. In DNA form, the CDR3 reads TGTGCTAGTGGTTTTCTGGGTTACGACAGGATCGATGGCTACACCTTC. It is translated as CASGFLGYDRIDGYTF.

The rearrangement links TRBV18 to TRBJ2-7, with a weak D call TRBD2 (6 bases). The CDR3 totals 12 residues. The V end lost 6 bases, the J end lost 4 bases, and 10 bases lay between the germline ends. Germline lookup yields CDR1 KGHSH and CDR2 LQKENI. The CDR3 DNA sequence: TGTGCCAGCTCGGGACTCCTTTACGAGCAGTACTTC. It yields the protein CASSGLLYEQYF.